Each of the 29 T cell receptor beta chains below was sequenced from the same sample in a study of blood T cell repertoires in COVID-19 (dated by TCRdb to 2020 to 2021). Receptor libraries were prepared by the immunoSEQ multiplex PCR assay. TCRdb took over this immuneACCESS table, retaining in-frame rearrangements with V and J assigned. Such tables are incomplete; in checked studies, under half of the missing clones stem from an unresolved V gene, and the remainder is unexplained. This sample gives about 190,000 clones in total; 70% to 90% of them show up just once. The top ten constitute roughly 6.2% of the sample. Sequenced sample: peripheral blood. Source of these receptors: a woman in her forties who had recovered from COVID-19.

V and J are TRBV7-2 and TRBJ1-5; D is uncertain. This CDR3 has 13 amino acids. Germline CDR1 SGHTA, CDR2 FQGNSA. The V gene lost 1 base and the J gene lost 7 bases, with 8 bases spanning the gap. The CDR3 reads CASSLVAGQPQHF. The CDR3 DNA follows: TGTGCCAGCAGCTTAGTAGCTGGACAGCCCCAGCATTTT.

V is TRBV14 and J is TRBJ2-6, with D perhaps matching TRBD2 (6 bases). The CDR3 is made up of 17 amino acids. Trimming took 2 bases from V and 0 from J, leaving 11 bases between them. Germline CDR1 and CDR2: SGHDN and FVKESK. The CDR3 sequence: CASSQTGGISGANVLTF. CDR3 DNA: TGTGCCAGCAGCCAAACCGGGGGTATCTCTGGGGCCAACGTCCTGACTTTC.

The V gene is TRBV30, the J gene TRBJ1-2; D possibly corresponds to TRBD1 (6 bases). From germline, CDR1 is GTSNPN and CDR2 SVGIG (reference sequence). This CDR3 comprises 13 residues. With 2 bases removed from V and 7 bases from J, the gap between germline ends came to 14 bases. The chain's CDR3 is CAWSQGPQAGYTF. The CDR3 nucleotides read TGTGCCTGGAGTCAGGGGCCGCAAGCTGGCTACACCTTC.

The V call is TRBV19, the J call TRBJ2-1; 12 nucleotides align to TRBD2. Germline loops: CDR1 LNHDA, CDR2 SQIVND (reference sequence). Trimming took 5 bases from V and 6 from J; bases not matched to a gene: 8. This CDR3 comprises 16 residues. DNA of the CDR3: TGTGCCAGTAGTGCGACTAGCGGGAGCCAAATCAATGAGCAGTTCTTC. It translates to CASSATSGSQINEQFF.

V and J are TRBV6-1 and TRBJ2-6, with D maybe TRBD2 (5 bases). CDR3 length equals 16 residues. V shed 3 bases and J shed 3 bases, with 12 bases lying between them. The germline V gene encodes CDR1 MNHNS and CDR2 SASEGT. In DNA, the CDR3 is TGTGCCAGCAGTGATCGGGGTCGACGTGGGGCCAACGTCCTGACTTTC. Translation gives CASSDRGRRGANVLTF.

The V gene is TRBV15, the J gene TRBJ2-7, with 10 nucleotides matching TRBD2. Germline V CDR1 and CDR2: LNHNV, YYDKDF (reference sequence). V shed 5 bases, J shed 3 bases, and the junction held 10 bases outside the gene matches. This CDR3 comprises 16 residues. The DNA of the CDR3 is TGTGCCACCAGCCAACTTAGGACTAGCGGCTTCTACGAGCAGTACTTC. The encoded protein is CATSQLRTSGFYEQYF.

The CDR3 DNA reads as TGTGCCGATCTTTTCAGTCTCAGGGTTCCTTACGAGCAGTACTTC. As protein: CADLFSLRVPYEQYF. This sequence joins TRBV6-5 and TRBJ2-7, with a possible D match to TRBD1 (5 bases). CDR1 and CDR2 from the germline V gene are MNHEY and SVGAGI. Trimming took off 11 bases at V and 4 bases at J, with 24 bases between the two ends. This CDR3 has 15 amino acids.

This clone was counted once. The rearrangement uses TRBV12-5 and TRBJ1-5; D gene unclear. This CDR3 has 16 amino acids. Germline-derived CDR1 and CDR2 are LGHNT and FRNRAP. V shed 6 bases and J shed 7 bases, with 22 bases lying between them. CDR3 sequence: CASGPTPIRGEQPQHF. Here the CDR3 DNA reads TGTGCTAGTGGCCCAACCCCCATCCGTGGGGAGCAGCCCCAGCATTTT.

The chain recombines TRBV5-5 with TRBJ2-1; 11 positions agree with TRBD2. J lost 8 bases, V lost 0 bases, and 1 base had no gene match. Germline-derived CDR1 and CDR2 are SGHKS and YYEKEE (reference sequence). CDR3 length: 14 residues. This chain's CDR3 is CASSLGSGRDEQFF. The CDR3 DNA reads TGTGCCAGCAGCTTGGGTAGCGGGAGGGATGAGCAGTTCTTC.

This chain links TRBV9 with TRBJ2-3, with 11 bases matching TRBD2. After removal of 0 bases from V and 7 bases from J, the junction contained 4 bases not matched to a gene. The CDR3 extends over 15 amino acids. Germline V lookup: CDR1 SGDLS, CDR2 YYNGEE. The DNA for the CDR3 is TGTGCCAGCAGCGTAGACCTAGCGGGAGGTAATACGCAGTATTTT. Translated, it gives CASSVDLAGGNTQYF.

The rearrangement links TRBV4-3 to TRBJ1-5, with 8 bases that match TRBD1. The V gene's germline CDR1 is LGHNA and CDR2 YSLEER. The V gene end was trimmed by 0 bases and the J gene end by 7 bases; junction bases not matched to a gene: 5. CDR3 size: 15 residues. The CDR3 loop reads CASSQEHRGYQPQHF. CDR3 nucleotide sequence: TGCGCCAGCAGCCAAGAGCACAGGGGGTACCAGCCCCAGCATTTT.

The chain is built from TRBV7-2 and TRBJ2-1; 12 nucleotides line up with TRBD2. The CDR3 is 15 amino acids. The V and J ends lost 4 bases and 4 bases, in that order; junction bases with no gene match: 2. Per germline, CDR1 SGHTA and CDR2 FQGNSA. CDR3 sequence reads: CASSSGTSGYNEQFF. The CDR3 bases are TGTGCCAGCAGCTCCGGGACTAGCGGGTACAATGAGCAGTTCTTC.

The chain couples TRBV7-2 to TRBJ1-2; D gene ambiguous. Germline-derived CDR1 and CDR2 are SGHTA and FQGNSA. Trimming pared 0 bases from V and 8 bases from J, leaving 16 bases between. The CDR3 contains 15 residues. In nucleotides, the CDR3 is TGTGCCAGCAGCTTAGCGACGGGTCCTGCTCGGGGCTACACCTTC. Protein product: CASSLATGPARGYTF.

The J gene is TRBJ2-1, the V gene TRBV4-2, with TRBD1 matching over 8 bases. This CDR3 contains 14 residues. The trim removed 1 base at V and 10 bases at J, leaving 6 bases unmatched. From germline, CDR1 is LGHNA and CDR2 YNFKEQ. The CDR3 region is CASSQGGQGREQFF. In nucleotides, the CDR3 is TGTGCCAGCAGCCAAGGAGGACAGGGTCGGGAGCAGTTCTTC.

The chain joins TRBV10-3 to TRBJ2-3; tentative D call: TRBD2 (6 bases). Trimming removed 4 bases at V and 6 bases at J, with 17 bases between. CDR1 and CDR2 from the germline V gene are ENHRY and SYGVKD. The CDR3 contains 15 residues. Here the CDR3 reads CAISGNGGGGDTQYF. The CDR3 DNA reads TGTGCCATCAGTGGTAATGGAGGAGGAGGGGATACGCAGTATTTT.

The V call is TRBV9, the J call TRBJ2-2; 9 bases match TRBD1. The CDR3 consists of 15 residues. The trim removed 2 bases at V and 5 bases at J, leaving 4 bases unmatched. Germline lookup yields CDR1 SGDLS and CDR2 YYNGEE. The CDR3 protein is CASSVRGTGTGELFF. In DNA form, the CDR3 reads TGTGCCAGCAGCGTGAGGGGGACAGGGACCGGGGAGCTGTTTTTT.

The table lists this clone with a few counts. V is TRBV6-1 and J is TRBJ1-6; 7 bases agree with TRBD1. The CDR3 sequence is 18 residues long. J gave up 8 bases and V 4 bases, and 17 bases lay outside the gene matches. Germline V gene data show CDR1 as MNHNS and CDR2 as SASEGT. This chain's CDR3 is CASSGTGHRFLGDSPLHF. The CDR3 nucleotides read TGTGCCAGCAGTGGGACAGGCCATCGGTTTTTAGGGGATTCACCCCTCCACTTT.

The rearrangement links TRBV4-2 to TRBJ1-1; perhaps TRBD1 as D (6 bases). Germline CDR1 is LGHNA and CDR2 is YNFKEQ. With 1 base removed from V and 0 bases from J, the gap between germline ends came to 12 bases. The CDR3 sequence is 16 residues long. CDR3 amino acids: CASSQVFDRLNTEAFF. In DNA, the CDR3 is TGTGCCAGCAGCCAAGTCTTCGACAGGCTGAACACTGAAGCTTTCTTT.

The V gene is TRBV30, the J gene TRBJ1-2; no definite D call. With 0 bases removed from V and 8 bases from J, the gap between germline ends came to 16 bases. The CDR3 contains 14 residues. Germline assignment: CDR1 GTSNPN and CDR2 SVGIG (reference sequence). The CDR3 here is CAWSVGHSGYGYTF. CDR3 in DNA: TGTGCCTGGAGTGTAGGGCACTCGGGGTACGGCTACACCTTC.

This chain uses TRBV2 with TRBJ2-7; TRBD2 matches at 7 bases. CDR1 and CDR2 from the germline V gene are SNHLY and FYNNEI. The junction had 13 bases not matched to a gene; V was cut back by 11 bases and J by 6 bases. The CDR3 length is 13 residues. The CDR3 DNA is TGTGCCCAGAGGGGCGGGAGTGCCGTCGAGCAGTACTTC. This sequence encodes CAQRGGSAVEQYF.

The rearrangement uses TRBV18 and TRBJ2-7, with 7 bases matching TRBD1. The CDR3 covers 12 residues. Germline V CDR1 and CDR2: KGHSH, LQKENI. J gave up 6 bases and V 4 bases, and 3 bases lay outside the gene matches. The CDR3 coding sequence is TGTGCCAGCTCACGGGACAGCAGCGAGCAGTACTTC. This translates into CASSRDSSEQYF.

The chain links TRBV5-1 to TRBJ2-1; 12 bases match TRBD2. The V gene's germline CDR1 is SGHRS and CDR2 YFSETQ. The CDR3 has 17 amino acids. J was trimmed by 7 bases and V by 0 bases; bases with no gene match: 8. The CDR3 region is CASSLGSTSGGLNEQFF. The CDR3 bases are TGCGCCAGCAGCTTGGGCTCGACTAGCGGGGGCCTGAATGAGCAGTTCTTC. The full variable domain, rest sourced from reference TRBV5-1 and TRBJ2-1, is KAGVTQTPRYLIKTRGQQVTLSCSPISGHRSVSWYQQTPGQGLQFLFEYFSETQRNKGNFPGRFSGRQFSNSRSEMNVSTLELGDSALYLCASSLGSTSGGLNEQFFGPGTRLTVL.

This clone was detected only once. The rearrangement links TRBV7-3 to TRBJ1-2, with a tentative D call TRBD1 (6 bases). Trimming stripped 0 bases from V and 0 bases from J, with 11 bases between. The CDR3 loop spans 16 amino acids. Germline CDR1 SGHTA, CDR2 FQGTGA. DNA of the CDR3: TGTGCCAGCAGCTTAACTGGGGGCAGAGCTAACTATGGCTACACCTTC. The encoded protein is CASSLTGGRANYGYTF.

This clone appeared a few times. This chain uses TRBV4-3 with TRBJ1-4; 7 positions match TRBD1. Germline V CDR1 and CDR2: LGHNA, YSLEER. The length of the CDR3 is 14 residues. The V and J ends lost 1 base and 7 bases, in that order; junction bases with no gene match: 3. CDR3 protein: CASSQAGGTEKLFF. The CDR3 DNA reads TGCGCCAGCAGCCAAGCAGGGGGTACTGAAAAACTGTTTTTT.

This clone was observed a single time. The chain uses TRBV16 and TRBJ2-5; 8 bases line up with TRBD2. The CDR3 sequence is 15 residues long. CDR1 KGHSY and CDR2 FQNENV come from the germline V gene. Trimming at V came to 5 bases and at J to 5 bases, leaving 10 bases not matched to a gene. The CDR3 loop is CASSSPAGGGETQYF. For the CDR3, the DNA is TGTGCCAGCAGCTCCCCCGCGGGAGGAGGGGAGACCCAGTACTTC.

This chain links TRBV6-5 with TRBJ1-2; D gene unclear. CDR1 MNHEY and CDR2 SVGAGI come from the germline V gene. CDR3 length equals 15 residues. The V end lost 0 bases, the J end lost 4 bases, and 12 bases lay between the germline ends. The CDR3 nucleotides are TGTGCCAGCAGTTACTCGACCTGGGCTGGCTATGGCTACACCTTC. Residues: CASSYSTWAGYGYTF.

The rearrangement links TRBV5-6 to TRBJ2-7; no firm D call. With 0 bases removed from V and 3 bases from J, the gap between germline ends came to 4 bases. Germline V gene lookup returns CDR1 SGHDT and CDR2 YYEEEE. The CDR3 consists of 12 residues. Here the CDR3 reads CASSLAVYEQYF. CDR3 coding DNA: TGTGCCAGCAGCTTGGCAGTCTACGAGCAGTACTTC.

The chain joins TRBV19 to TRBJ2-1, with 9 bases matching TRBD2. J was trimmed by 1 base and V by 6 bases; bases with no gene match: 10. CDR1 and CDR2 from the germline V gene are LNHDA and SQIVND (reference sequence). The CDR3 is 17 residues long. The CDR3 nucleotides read TGTGCCAGTAGGTTTGGCTCGGGACTAGCTTCCTACAATGAGCAGTTCTTC. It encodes CASRFGSGLASYNEQFF.

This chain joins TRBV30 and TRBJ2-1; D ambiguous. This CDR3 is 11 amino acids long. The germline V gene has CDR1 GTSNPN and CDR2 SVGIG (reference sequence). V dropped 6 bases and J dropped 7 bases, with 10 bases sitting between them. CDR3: CACSRSNEQFF. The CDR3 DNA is TGTGCCTGTTCGCGTTCAAATGAGCAGTTCTTC.